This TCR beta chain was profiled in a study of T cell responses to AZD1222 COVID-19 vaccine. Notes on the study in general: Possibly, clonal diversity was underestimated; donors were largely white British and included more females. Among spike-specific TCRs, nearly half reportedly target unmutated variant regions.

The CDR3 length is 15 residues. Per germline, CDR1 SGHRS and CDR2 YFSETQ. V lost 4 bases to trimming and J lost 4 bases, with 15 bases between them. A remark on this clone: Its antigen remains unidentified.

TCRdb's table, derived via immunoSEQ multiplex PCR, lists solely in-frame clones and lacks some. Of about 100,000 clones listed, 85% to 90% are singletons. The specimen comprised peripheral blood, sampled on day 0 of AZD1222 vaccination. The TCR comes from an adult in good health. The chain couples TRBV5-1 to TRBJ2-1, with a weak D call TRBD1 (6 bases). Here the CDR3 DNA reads TGCGCCAGCAGCGCGGACAGAGAGGGTTACAATGAGCAGTTCTTC. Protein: CASSADREGYNEQFF.